This TCR beta chain stems from a study of T-cell memory formation after mild COVID-19. Overall study: TCR clusters were mostly donor specific. The study's findings and limits: Whether day 37 second-wave clones are SARS-CoV-2-specific was not confirmed. Detection of some responders pre-infection suggested pre-existing cross-reactive memory T cells participated. While clones contracting from day 15 to 85 were balanced between CD4 and CD8, later expanders leaned CD4+.

One entry per CDR3 protein results from TCRdb running MiXCR on the 5' RACE reads. In the table there are approximately 250,000 distinct CDR3 sequences, roughly 15% of which are singletons. This CDR3 is 15 amino acids long. Deletions cut 3 bases from V and 5 bases from J, with 20 bases between. Germline V gives CDR1 DFQATT, CDR2 SNEGSKA (reference sequence). This clonotype has at least ten counts. Antigen unknown. The sample taken for sequencing was PBMCs or a T cell subset sorted from them (not recorded which). The chain uses TRBV20-1 and TRBJ2-7; TRBD2 might be the D (6 bases). This TCR derives from an adult woman who had mild COVID-19 (a few samples of this study predate the infection). Cell type and time point are not known. For the CDR3, the DNA is TGCAGTGCTAGGGGGTGGGACTGGTCTAATGACGAGCAGTACTTC. It translates to CSARGWDWSNDEQYF.